This T cell receptor (beta chain) was identified during a study of CD8+ T cells in alopecia areata. Following RNA extraction, reverse transcription yielded cDNA that acted as the sequencing template. The data were produced by immunoSEQ multiplex PCR, yet TCRdb's version contains in-frame clones alone and is incomplete. The table records about 170,000 clones, about 72% of them present only once. A few counts support this clone. Antigen unknown. Other DNA sequences in the same sample also yield this CDR3. Study findings and constraints: Patients shared TCRs less clearly than mice did, possibly for HLA-related reasons.

The sequenced sample was CD8+ T cells sorted from blood, obtained at week 0. This receptor was taken from a human donor with alopecia areata.

CDR3 amino acids: CASGTGGSPLHF. The CDR3 DNA reads TGTGCCAGCGGGACAGGGGGTTCACCCCTCCACTTT. V usage is TRBV27 and J usage is TRBJ1-6, with 11 bases that match TRBD1. The CDR3 is made up of 12 amino acids. J gave up 9 bases and V 8 bases, and 0 bases lay outside the gene matches. Germline V gene lookup returns CDR1 MNHEY and CDR2 SMNVEV (reference sequence).